These 15 T cell receptor beta chains were all obtained from the same sample, sequenced in a study of CD8+ T cells in alopecia areata. Investigators isolated RNA and reverse transcribed it into cDNA to act as the sequencing template. The data were produced by immunoSEQ multiplex PCR, yet TCRdb's version contains in-frame clones alone and is incomplete. The repertoire includes 150,000 to 200,000 clones, roughly 60% of them detected once, and approximately 0.97% sits in the top ten. As for treatment: oral pan-JAK inhibitor, 5-10 mg twice daily. This specimen consisted of CD4+ T cells sorted from blood, obtained at week 24, from a patient treated with tofacitinib. These receptors were taken from a human donor with alopecia areata.

V usage is TRBV4-2 and J usage is TRBJ1-1; no definite D call. Germline V gene data show CDR1 as LGHNA and CDR2 as YNFKEQ. The CDR3 is 15 residues long. V gave up 0 bases and J gave up 7 bases, with 15 bases separating them. The CDR3 DNA reads TGTGCCAGCAGCCAAGATAGGACGGGAAAGGGTGAAGCTTTCTTT. Its protein is CASSQDRTGKGEAFF.

The chain links TRBV29-1 to TRBJ1-2; 8 bases are a match to TRBD1. Per germline, CDR1 SQVTM and CDR2 ANQGSEA. The CDR3 loop spans 13 amino acids. The trim removed 1 base at V and 2 bases at J, leaving 0 bases unmatched. The CDR3 region has the DNA TGCAGCGTTGAAGGGACAGGGAACTATGGCTACACCTTC. Its translation: CSVEGTGNYGYTF. The full variable domain, rest sourced from reference TRBV29-1 and TRBJ1-2, is SAVISQKPSRDICQRGTSLTIQCQVDSQVTMMFWYRQQPGQSLTLIATANQGSEATYESGFVIDKFPISRPNLTFSTLTVSNMSPEDSSIYLCSVEGTGNYGYTFGSGTRLTVV.

This clone was picked up many times. This chain connects TRBV2 to TRBJ1-5, with D maybe TRBD1 (5 bases). The germline V gene encodes CDR1 SNHLY and CDR2 FYNNEI. Trimming shortened V by 4 bases and J by 2 bases, and 9 bases separated the two germline ends. The CDR3 consists of 14 residues. In DNA form, the CDR3 reads TGTGCCAGCAGTGGTGACAGCGGCAATCAGCCCCAGCATTTT. This translates into CASSGDSGNQPQHF.

The rearrangement links TRBV4-3 to TRBJ2-6; no clear D. The CDR3 runs 19 residues. V lost 0 bases and J 0 bases, leaving 15 bases between the germline ends. Germline loops: CDR1 LGHNA, CDR2 YSLEER. CDR3 residues: CASSQDSSTAISGANVLTF. The CDR3 DNA is TGCGCCAGCAGCCAAGATAGTTCCACGGCTATCTCTGGGGCCAACGTCCTGACTTTC.

The genes are TRBV5-6 and TRBJ2-3; the D gene is possibly TRBD1 (5 bases). The CDR3 is made up of 15 amino acids. CDR1 and CDR2 from the germline V gene are SGHDT and YYEEEE. V was pared by 2 bases and J by 0 bases, with 10 bases between. As DNA, the CDR3 is TGTGCCAGCAGCTTTGGGGCATCGAGCACAGATACGCAGTATTTT. Its protein is CASSFGASSTDTQYF.

This clone appeared a few times. The chain links TRBV29-1 to TRBJ2-1; 12 bases map to TRBD2. Trimming removed 4 bases from V and 9 bases from J; junction bases left unmatched: 7. The CDR3 runs 14 residues. Per germline, CDR1 SQVTM and CDR2 ANQGSEA. The CDR3 loop is CSVAPSGGAREQFF. CDR3 coding DNA: TGCAGCGTTGCTCCTAGCGGGGGGGCCCGTGAGCAGTTCTTC.

V and J are TRBV7-2 and TRBJ2-1; 10 bases are shared with TRBD2. The germline V gene encodes CDR1 SGHTA and CDR2 FQGNSA. The CDR3 is 15 amino acids. The ends lost 5 bases at V and 4 bases at J; junction bases unmatched: 5. DNA for the CDR3: TGTGCCAGCAGCACCAGCGGGGGGGTTTACAATGAGCAGTTCTTC. This translates into CASSTSGGVYNEQFF.

The J gene is TRBJ2-2, the V gene TRBV19, with D perhaps given as TRBD1 or TRBD2 (5 bases each). The CDR3 extends over 16 amino acids. Trimming took off 2 bases at V and 5 bases at J, with 15 bases between the two ends. Per germline, CDR1 LNHDA and CDR2 SQIVND (reference sequence). The CDR3 DNA is TGTGCCAGTAGTATAAGGGGCAGGAGGATGACCGGGGAGCTGTTTTTT. Translation: CASSIRGRRMTGELFF.

J is TRBJ1-5 and V is TRBV5-1, with unresolved D. The CDR3 extends over 14 amino acids. V was shortened by 0 bases and J by 4 bases, with 8 bases between the two germline ends. From germline, CDR1 is SGHRS and CDR2 YFSETQ. CDR3 nucleotide sequence: TGCGCCAGCAGCTTGGGCGACCCAAATCAGCCCCAGCATTTT. Translation gives CASSLGDPNQPQHF.

V gene TRBV6-1 combines with J gene TRBJ1-4; D unresolved. CDR3 length: 15 residues. Trimming shortened V by 8 bases and J by 7 bases, and 20 bases separated the two germline ends. Germline V gene data show CDR1 as MNHNS and CDR2 as SASEGT. CDR3 protein: CASQISKAGGEKLFF. The DNA of the CDR3 is TGTGCCAGCCAGATCAGCAAGGCGGGTGGTGAAAAACTGTTTTTT.

The gene calls are TRBV2 and TRBJ1-1; no reliable D call. Trimming pared 0 bases from V and 6 bases from J, leaving 8 bases between. The CDR3 extends over 13 amino acids. CDR1 and CDR2 from the germline V gene are SNHLY and FYNNEI. Written as DNA, the CDR3 is TGTGCCAGCAGTGAAGCGGCAGCAGCTGAAGCTTTCTTT. Translated, it gives CASSEAAAAEAFF.

This chain links TRBV5-1 with TRBJ2-2, with D maybe TRBD1 (5 bases). CDR3 length: 14 amino acids. The germline CDR1 and CDR2 sequences are SGHRS and YFSETQ. The germline V and J ends were trimmed by 4 bases and 6 bases, with 13 bases remaining between them. The DNA of the CDR3 is TGCGCCAGCAGCCCCGACCAGGGTTCCGGGGAGCTGTTTTTT. The encoded protein is CASSPDQGSGELFF.

This sequence joins TRBV9 and TRBJ2-7; TRBD2 aligns across 9 bases. Germline V gives CDR1 SGDLS, CDR2 YYNGEE. The ends lost 0 bases at V and 6 bases at J; junction bases unmatched: 10. This CDR3 region has 16 residues. The CDR3 region is CASSVDAGGLRSEQYF. The CDR3 DNA sequence: TGTGCCAGCAGCGTAGATGCGGGGGGGCTCCGTTCCGAGCAGTACTTC.

The genes are TRBV10-3 and TRBJ1-4; D is possibly TRBD1 (5 bases). Germline V CDR1 and CDR2: ENHRY, SYGVKD. The CDR3 length is 13 residues. V was cut by 9 bases and J by 8 bases, with 16 bases left in between. Here the CDR3 DNA reads TGTGCCATTCAGGGCCTCCCCAGGGAAAAACTGTTTTTT. Translation: CAIQGLPREKLFF.

In DNA form, the CDR3 reads TGCAGCGTTCAGGGTACAATATCTGGGGCCAACGTCCTGACTTTC. This translates into CSVQGTISGANVLTF. The rearrangement joins TRBV29-1 to TRBJ2-6; the D gene is possibly TRBD1 (5 bases). Looked up from germline, CDR1 is SQVTM and CDR2 is ANQGSEA. The CDR3 consists of 15 residues. Trimming took 5 bases from V and 1 from J, leaving 12 bases between them.